One sample yielded the 29 T cell receptor beta chains listed below, sequenced in a study of sequential checkpoint blockade in melanoma. The treatment: randomized to nivolumab then ipilimumab (arm A) or the reverse (arm B). Generated by immunoSEQ multiplex PCR, the TCRdb table keeps only in-frame clones and is missing some. The table lists 35,000 to 40,000 clones, roughly 32% of them singletons. Specimen: tumor tissue (inferred from file names), collected from a patient given nivolumab and ipilimumab in sequence. Source of these receptors: a human donor with melanoma.

This clone has only a few counts. The chain joins TRBV28 to TRBJ1-2, with D uncertain. V gave up 3 bases and J gave up 2 bases, with 10 bases separating them. Germline CDR1 is MDHEN and CDR2 is SYDVKM. The CDR3 runs to 14 residues. The CDR3 DNA reads as TGTGCCAGCAGTTTGGAGCAGCTCAACTATGGCTACACCTTC. Its translation is CASSLEQLNYGYTF.

The chain couples TRBV5-1 to TRBJ2-1; TRBD1 or TRBD2 may be the D gene (5 bases each). Germline CDR1 reads SGHRS; CDR2 reads YFSETQ. V shed 0 bases and J shed 8 bases, with 18 bases lying between them. The CDR3 has 16 residues. This CDR3 reads CASSLAGTTGHDEQFF. CDR3 coding DNA: TGCGCCAGCAGCTTGGCCGGGACCACGGGTCACGATGAGCAGTTCTTC.

This clone was recorded a few times. The rearrangement uses TRBV29-1 and TRBJ2-5; D not resolved. The CDR3 extends over 12 amino acids. Trimming removed 2 bases at V and 0 bases at J, with 4 bases between. Per germline, CDR1 SQVTM and CDR2 ANQGSEA. The DNA for the CDR3 is TGCAGCGTTGAACAAGACCAAGAGACCCAGTACTTC. Its translation is CSVEQDQETQYF.

V usage is TRBV5-1 and J usage is TRBJ1-4, with D tentatively TRBD1 (6 bases). CDR3 length equals 14 residues. V lost 1 base, J lost 5 bases, and 9 bases lay in between. Germline values: CDR1 SGHRS, CDR2 YFSETQ. The CDR3 region is CASSLNTGNEKLFF. As DNA, the CDR3 is TGCGCCAGCAGCTTGAACACAGGGAATGAAAAACTGTTTTTT.

This chain uses TRBV28 with TRBJ1-1, with 7 bases that match TRBD1. The CDR3 is 13 residues long. Trimming took 7 bases from V and 10 from J; bases not matched to a gene: 12. Germline V gene data show CDR1 as MDHEN and CDR2 as SYDVKM. CDR3 in DNA: TGTGCCAGCATTCCTGGGGCAGGGGGTGGAGCTTTCTTT. Translating gives CASIPGAGGGAFF. Full variable domain (missing parts from reference TRBV28 and TRBJ1-1): DVKVTQSSRYLVKRTGEKVFLECVQDMDHENMFWYRQDPGLGLRLIYFSYDVKMKEKGDIPEGYSVSREKKERFSLILESASTNQTSMYLCASIPGAGGGAFFGQGTRLTVV.

The rearrangement joins TRBV12-5 to TRBJ2-3; 11 bases align to TRBD2. Germline CDR1 reads LGHNT; CDR2 reads FRNRAP. CDR3 length: 16 amino acids. V shed 5 bases and J 0 bases; nucleotides not matched to a gene: 4. CDR3 sequence reads: CASGIGTSGSTDTQYF. The CDR3 nucleotides read TGTGCTAGTGGTATCGGGACTAGCGGAAGCACAGATACGCAGTATTTT.

This clone was seen a few times. The chain combines TRBV6-8 with TRBJ2-2, with unresolved D. The CDR3 is 13 amino acids. With 2 bases removed from V and 4 bases from J, the gap between germline ends came to 5 bases. Germline-derived CDR1 and CDR2 are MNHGY and SAAAGT. The CDR3 DNA reads TGTGCCAGCAGTTACGGGCCCACCGGGGAGCTGTTTTTT. It yields the protein CASSYGPTGELFF.

The V and J genes are TRBV18 and TRBJ1-3; no firm D call. V lost 6 bases and J lost 0, with 6 bases in between. This CDR3 contains 13 residues. Germline CDR1 KGHSH, CDR2 LQKENI. The CDR3 loop reads CASSAPSGNTIYF. CDR3 sequence (DNA): TGTGCCAGCTCTGCCCCCTCTGGAAACACCATATATTTT.

In this sample, this clone turned up a few times. The chain employs TRBV6-7 and TRBJ2-1, with TRBD2 matching over 10 bases. TRBV6-7 is filed as an ORF, its function uncertain. V gave up 5 bases and J gave up 4 bases; unmatched junction bases: 8. The CDR3 sequence is 16 residues long. CDR3 DNA sequence: TGTGCCAGCAGTGTATCACTAGCGGGACCTTACAATGAGCAGTTCTTC. Its translation: CASSVSLAGPYNEQFF.

This clone has only a few counts. The rearrangement joins TRBV6-8 to TRBJ1-2, with 8 bases that match TRBD1. V dropped 5 bases and J dropped 7; count of bases not matched to a gene: 15. This CDR3 is built from 16 residues. Germline loops: CDR1 MNHGY, CDR2 SAAAGT. CDR3: CASSTNPTGGYLGYTF. CDR3 in DNA: TGTGCCAGCAGTACCAACCCTACAGGGGGTTACCTTGGCTACACCTTC.

This chain joins TRBV13 and TRBJ2-7; TRBD1 matches at 10 bases. The germline V gene has CDR1 PRHDT and CDR2 FYEKMQ (reference sequence). V lost 5 bases and J lost 0; bases outside the gene matches: 4. The CDR3 is 15 amino acids. The CDR3 sequence: CASSPRTGGSYEQYF. The CDR3, as DNA: TGTGCCAGCAGCCCGAGGACAGGGGGCTCCTACGAGCAGTACTTC.

The CDR3 loop reads CGRTSGVLGANVLTF. The CDR3, as DNA: TGTGGGAGGACTAGCGGGGTTCTTGGGGCCAACGTCCTGACTTTC. The chain couples TRBV25-1 to TRBJ2-6; the match to TRBD2 covers 12 bases. The CDR3 length is 15 residues. Germline V gene sequence: CDR1 MGHDK, CDR2 SYGVNS.

This clone came up a few times. The genes are TRBV11-3 and TRBJ1-3; D is undetermined. V lost 3 bases to trimming and J lost 0 bases, with 9 bases between them. The germline V gene encodes CDR1 SGHNT and CDR2 YENEEA. The CDR3 sequence is 15 residues long. Here the CDR3 reads CASSFELFSGNTIYF. The CDR3 DNA sequence: TGTGCCAGCAGCTTCGAACTATTCTCTGGAAACACCATATATTTT.

The genes are TRBV4-1 and TRBJ1-2, with D unclear. The CDR3 covers 14 residues. The V gene's germline CDR1 is MGHRA and CDR2 YSYEKL. Deletions cut 1 base from V and 4 bases from J, with 10 bases between. The chain's CDR3 is CASSQAVVSYGYTF. CDR3 nucleotides: TGCGCCAGCAGCCAAGCCGTCGTCAGCTATGGCTACACCTTC.

J is TRBJ2-5 and V is TRBV6-8; no clear D. V was clipped by 5 bases and J by 5 bases, with 15 bases between them. This CDR3 region has 14 residues. Germline V lookup: CDR1 MNHGY, CDR2 SAAAGT. The CDR3 sequence: CASSVLMGGETQYF. CDR3 sequence (DNA): TGTGCCAGCAGTGTCCTGATGGGTGGGGAGACCCAGTACTTC.

The rearrangement uses TRBV5-1 and TRBJ2-1; D tentatively fits TRBD1 or TRBD2 (5 bases each). Per germline, CDR1 SGHRS and CDR2 YFSETQ. CDR3 size: 15 residues. Trimming left V 0 bases short and J 0 bases short, with 7 bases between. As DNA, the CDR3 is TGCGCCAGCAGCTTGGGGGACCACTCCTACAATGAGCAGTTCTTC. Translation: CASSLGDHSYNEQFF.

The chain joins TRBV5-1 to TRBJ2-1; 8 bases line up with TRBD2. The CDR3 runs 16 residues. Germline V gene data show CDR1 as SGHRS and CDR2 as YFSETQ. The junction had 13 bases not matched to a gene; V was cut back by 4 bases and J by 7 bases. The CDR3 DNA sequence: TGCGCCAGCAGCCTGGGCGGGGGGCCGGGGGGAAATGAGCAGTTCTTC. It codes for CASSLGGGPGGNEQFF.

The table lists this clone with many counts. V and J are TRBV11-3 and TRBJ1-5, with TRBD1 as a possible D gene (5 bases). CDR3 size: 14 residues. Trimming took off 2 bases at V and 0 bases at J, with 5 bases between the two ends. Germline V gene data show CDR1 as SGHNT and CDR2 as YENEEA. CDR3 DNA sequence: TGTGCCAGCAGCTTACAGGGTAGCAATCAGCCCCAGCATTTT. Translating it yields CASSLQGSNQPQHF.

Only a few counts were recorded for this clone. The gene calls are TRBV28 and TRBJ1-6, with a possible D match to TRBD1 (6 bases). Trimming removed 6 bases from V and 9 bases from J, with 18 bases in between. Per the germline V gene, CDR1 is MDHEN and CDR2 is SYDVKM. CDR3 length: 15 amino acids. CDR3 protein: CASSLQGFESSPLHF. CDR3 sequence (DNA): TGTGCCAGCAGCCTACAGGGCTTTGAGAGTTCACCCCTCCACTTT.

This clone has only a few counts. J is TRBJ2-1 and V is TRBV12-5; no reliable D call. The germline gives CDR1 LGHNT, CDR2 FRNRAP. The CDR3 is made up of 13 amino acids. The V end lost 0 bases, the J end lost 12 bases, and 12 bases lay between the germline ends. The CDR3 spells CASGLVPGQTQFF. Here the CDR3 DNA reads TGTGCTAGTGGTTTGGTCCCCGGGCAGACGCAGTTCTTC.

The sample holds a few counts of this clone. V gene TRBV30 combines with J gene TRBJ2-7; TRBD2 might be the D (6 bases). This CDR3 is built from 15 residues. Trimming pared 1 base from V and 3 bases from J, leaving 16 bases between. Per germline, CDR1 GTSNPN and CDR2 SVGIG (reference sequence). Written as DNA, the CDR3 is TGTGCCTGGAGTGACGGGAGTTCGTCTAACTACGAGCAGTACTTC. It is translated as CAWSDGSSSNYEQYF.

The chain uses TRBV28 and TRBJ2-7; TRBD1 matches at 7 bases. CDR3 length: 15 residues. V lost 7 bases, J lost 3 bases, and 12 bases stayed unmatched. CDR1 MDHEN and CDR2 SYDVKM come from the germline V gene. The DNA for the CDR3 is TGTGCCAGCACGGCCCCCGGCCGGACAGGCTACGAGCAGTACTTC. Translation: CASTAPGRTGYEQYF. Supplemented by reference TRBV28 and TRBJ2-7, the full variable domain reads DVKVTQSSRYLVKRTGEKVFLECVQDMDHENMFWYRQDPGLGLRLIYFSYDVKMKEKGDIPEGYSVSREKKERFSLILESASTNQTSMYLCASTAPGRTGYEQYFGPGTRLTVT.

This sequence joins TRBV29-1 and TRBJ2-2, with 11 bases aligning to TRBD1. Germline loops: CDR1 SQVTM, CDR2 ANQGSEA. The J segment lost 7 bases and the V segment lost 8 bases, leaving 9 bases of the junction unmatched. The CDR3 consists of 14 residues. In DNA form, the CDR3 reads TGCAGCATCCTCGGGACAGGGGGAATCGGGGAGCTGTTTTTT. Translating it yields CSILGTGGIGELFF.

This clone has just a few counts. The chain links TRBV11-3 to TRBJ2-3; D is perhaps TRBD2 (5 bases). Trimming shortened V by 1 base and J by 3 bases, and 17 bases separated the two germline ends. Germline V gene sequence: CDR1 SGHNT, CDR2 YENEEA. This CDR3 has 17 amino acids. The CDR3 coding sequence is TGTGCCAGCAGCTTAGGAGAGGGTGCAATGAGAACAGATACGCAGTATTTT. It encodes CASSLGEGAMRTDTQYF.

This clone was observed a handful of times. The chain joins TRBV6-8 to TRBJ2-1, with 13 bases fitting TRBD2. CDR1 is MNHGY, CDR2 SAAAGT, per germline. The CDR3 is 15 amino acids. The ends lost 5 bases at V and 8 bases at J; junction bases unmatched: 6. For the CDR3, the DNA is TGTGCCAGCAGTACACCGGGACTAGCGGGATATGAGCAGTTCTTC. Its protein product is CASSTPGLAGYEQFF.

This clone was observed a handful of times. The chain uses TRBV12-5 and TRBJ2-5; D gene unclear. The germline gives CDR1 LGHNT, CDR2 FRNRAP. The CDR3 contains 11 residues. CDR3 loop: CASTAGETQYF. CDR3 in DNA: TGTGCCAGCACCGCCGGAGAGACCCAGTACTTC.

This clone was seen at least ten times. The genes are TRBV11-3 and TRBJ1-6; D is perhaps TRBD1 (5 bases). The V and J ends lost 2 bases and 8 bases respectively, with 10 bases between them. The CDR3 spans 14 residues. Germline V lookup: CDR1 SGHNT, CDR2 YENEEA. CDR3 DNA: TGTGCCAGCAGCTTACTCTCGGGGGATTCACCCCTCCACTTT. Its translation is CASSLLSGDSPLHF.

This clone was detected a few times. The chain is built from TRBV11-3 and TRBJ1-5; no clear D gene. The CDR3 totals 15 residues. The germline V gene encodes CDR1 SGHNT and CDR2 YENEEA. V was cut by 3 bases and J by 7 bases, with 16 bases left in between. This CDR3 reads CASSLEGSGGQPQHF. CDR3 in DNA: TGTGCCAGCAGCTTGGAGGGTTCTGGAGGGCAGCCCCAGCATTTT.

This clone was observed a few times. This rearrangement joins TRBV7-6 to TRBJ2-3, with TRBD1 matching over 7 bases. The V segment lost 3 bases and the J segment 0 bases; nucleotides outside the gene matches: 15. This CDR3 spans 19 amino acids. Germline CDR1 SGHVS, CDR2 FNYEAQ. CDR3 coding DNA: TGTGCCAGCAGCTTTAAAGGGGACAGAGATAATTCTAGCACAGATACGCAGTATTTT. Translated: CASSFKGDRDNSSTDTQYF. The full variable domain, completed using reference TRBV7-6 and TRBJ2-3, is GAGVSQSPRYKVTKRGQDVALRCDPISGHVSLYWYRQALGQGPEFLTYFNYEAQQDKSGLPNDRFSAERPEGSISTLTIQRTEQRDSAMYRCASSFKGDRDNSSTDTQYFGPGTRLTVL.